This T cell receptor (beta chain) was documented in a study of blood T cell repertoires in COVID-19. About the research overall: Samples representing acute and convalescent COVID-19 were sourced from the United States, Italy and Spain. Sources were T cells, B-cell-depleted T cells, or PBMCs; the material itself was cDNA or gDNA.

Authors' analysis steps: Estimation of nucleated cell counts relied on the amplification of reference gene primers. Assay used: immunoSEQ multiplex PCR; TCRdb lists only in-frame clones, some missing. Clonal size and the V and J genes are those of that table, whereas D and trimming came from the DNA. The sample has over 250,000 clones, about 87% seen once. J lost 4 bases, V lost 5 bases, and 9 bases had no gene match. CDR3 length: 15 amino acids. The germline V gene has CDR1 SGHTA and CDR2 FQGTGA. V usage is TRBV7-3 and J usage is TRBJ1-2, with TRBD1 matching 8 bases. The source of this sequence is a man between 60 and 75 years old who had recovered from COVID-19. Sequenced sample: peripheral blood. The CDR3 protein is CASSQGQGLTYGYTF. CDR3 sequence (DNA): TGTGCCAGCAGCCAAGGACAGGGCCTAACCTATGGCTACACCTTC.